Below are 27 T cell receptor beta chains sequenced from a single sample in a study of cytomegalovirus exposure and HLA in healthy donors. PCR was performed using 60 Vbeta and 13 Jbeta primers. Sequenced by immunoSEQ multiplex PCR; TCRdb stores in-frame clones only, minus some. Of 150,000 to 200,000 clones detected, approximately 80% appear once; the ten largest clones hold around 14%. Specimen: PBMCs. Receptors were obtained from a woman aged 40 to 50 in good health and CMV-seronegative.

The chain has TRBV9 and TRBJ2-3; 7 bases agree with TRBD1. This CDR3 has 16 amino acids. Germline V gene lookup returns CDR1 SGDLS and CDR2 YYNGEE. V lost 7 bases, J lost 2 bases, and 13 bases stayed unmatched. The CDR3 is CASGLRQGSSTDTQYF. CDR3 in DNA: TGTGCCAGCGGCCTTAGACAGGGATCGTCCACAGATACGCAGTATTTT.

The rearrangement joins TRBV4-3 to TRBJ1-4; D may be TRBD1 (5 bases). In germline, CDR1 is LGHNA, CDR2 YSLEER. The V end lost 1 base, the J end lost 10 bases, and 13 bases lay between the germline ends. The CDR3 runs 14 residues. The CDR3 sequence is CASSQGQNSAKLFF. The CDR3 coding sequence is TGCGCCAGCAGCCAAGGACAGAATTCTGCAAAACTGTTTTTT.

This clone has just a few counts. The chain joins TRBV4-3 to TRBJ2-7; D is uncertain. The CDR3 has 14 amino acids. V dropped 0 bases and J dropped 2 bases, with 8 bases sitting between them. Germline-derived CDR1 and CDR2 are LGHNA and YSLEER. The CDR3 sequence is CASSQDYTAYEQYF. The CDR3, as DNA: TGCGCCAGCAGCCAAGATTACACAGCCTACGAGCAGTACTTC.

J is TRBJ1-1 and V is TRBV19, with D hard to call. Germline assignment: CDR1 LNHDA and CDR2 SQIVND (reference sequence). The V end was cut by 8 bases, the J end by 0 bases, with 13 bases between. The CDR3 loop spans 14 amino acids. CDR3 sequence: CASQGGRMNTEAFF. In DNA, the CDR3 is TGTGCCAGTCAAGGCGGCAGAATGAACACTGAAGCTTTCTTT.

The rearrangement links TRBV7-2 to TRBJ2-7; TRBD1 might be the D (6 bases). The V end was cut by 3 bases, the J end by 7 bases, with 16 bases between. The CDR3 sequence is 14 residues long. Per the germline V gene, CDR1 is SGHTA and CDR2 is FQGNSA. The CDR3 spells CASSFRTVSGEQYF. CDR3 nucleotides: TGTGCCAGCAGCTTTCGGACAGTCTCTGGGGAGCAGTACTTC.

The CDR3 DNA follows: TGCGCCAGCAGCTTGATGGGCGGGGAGGTGGAGACCCAGTACTTC. Its protein is CASSLMGGEVETQYF. The chain couples TRBV5-1 to TRBJ2-5; weak D call: TRBD2 (6 bases). The CDR3 runs 15 residues. Germline V gives CDR1 SGHRS, CDR2 YFSETQ. V was clipped by 1 base and J by 5 bases, with 15 bases between them. Full variable domain (remainder filled in from reference TRBV5-1 and TRBJ2-5): KAGVTQTPRYLIKTRGQQVTLSCSPISGHRSVSWYQQTPGQGLQFLFEYFSETQRNKGNFPGRFSGRQFSNSRSEMNVSTLELGDSALYLCASSLMGGEVETQYFGPGTRLLVL.

V usage is TRBV7-2 and J usage is TRBJ2-7; TRBD2 is a possible D gene (7 bases). With 5 bases removed from V and 2 bases from J, the gap between germline ends came to 13 bases. The germline V gene encodes CDR1 SGHTA and CDR2 FQGNSA. The CDR3 is 14 residues long. The CDR3 region has the DNA TGTGCCAGCAGCATACAGGGAGGGGCCTACGAGCAGTACTTC. It encodes CASSIQGGAYEQYF.

The chain uses TRBV9 and TRBJ2-3, with D possibly matching TRBD1 (5 bases). The germline V gene encodes CDR1 SGDLS and CDR2 YYNGEE. With 0 bases removed from V and 5 bases from J, the gap between germline ends came to 13 bases. There are 15 residues in the CDR3. The CDR3 DNA sequence: TGTGCCAGCAGCGTAGGTCTTGGGGCCCAAGATACGCAGTATTTT. Its translation is CASSVGLGAQDTQYF.

This chain connects TRBV28 to TRBJ2-3; a possible D gene is TRBD2 (7 bases). Trimming stripped 10 bases from V and 4 bases from J, with 15 bases between. Per the germline V gene, CDR1 is MDHEN and CDR2 is SYDVKM. The CDR3 covers 13 residues. CDR3 sequence (DNA): TGTGCCATCACCGGGGGGCAGGCAGATACGCAGTATTTT. Its protein product is CAITGGQADTQYF.

This clone has just one count. The rearrangement links TRBV7-2 to TRBJ1-2, with 10 bases aligning to TRBD1. Germline V gene data show CDR1 as SGHTA and CDR2 as FQGNSA. J gave up 4 bases and V 3 bases, and 5 bases lay outside the gene matches. The length of the CDR3 is 15 residues. The CDR3 reads CASSFRTGGLYGYTF. DNA of the CDR3: TGTGCCAGCAGCTTTCGGACAGGGGGACTCTATGGCTACACCTTC. The full variable domain, its missing parts supplied by reference TRBV7-2 and TRBJ1-2, is GAGVSQSPSNKVTEKGKDVELRCDPISGHTALYWYRQSLGQGLEFLIYFQGNSAPDKSGLPSDRFSAERTGGSVSTLTIQRTQQEDSAVYLCASSFRTGGLYGYTFGSGTRLTVV.

The rearrangement joins TRBV28 to TRBJ1-1; 11 bases align to TRBD1. CDR1 MDHEN and CDR2 SYDVKM come from the germline V gene. V was pared by 9 bases and J by 8 bases, with 8 bases of the junction left unmatched. CDR3 length equals 13 residues. The CDR3 bases are TGTGCCAGTAAAGGACAGGGGGCAAGGGAAGCTTTCTTT. It codes for CASKGQGAREAFF.

The J gene is TRBJ2-5, the V gene TRBV19; D call uncertain. CDR3 length: 15 residues. Germline V gene lookup returns CDR1 LNHDA and CDR2 SQIVND (reference sequence). The V gene lost 3 bases and the J gene lost 6 bases, with 17 bases spanning the gap. CDR3 in DNA: TGTGCCAGTAGTATGGCCTCCCCAGAATCGAAGACCCAGTACTTC. Protein sequence: CASSMASPESKTQYF.

This clone turned up a few times. The chain joins TRBV1 to TRBJ2-6; the table's D call TRBD2 went unverified against the DNA. TRBV1 is a recognized pseudogene. This CDR3 has 17 amino acids. The CDR3 sequence is CTSSQREARSGANGLTF. The CDR3 coding sequence is TGCACCAGCAGCCAGCGGGAGGCCCGCTCTGGGGCCAACGGCCTGACTTTC.

Comments on this clone: An end of the junction differs from the germline gene, which may be a read error. The CDR3 region is CSSSLDRNIQYF. CDR3 coding DNA: TGTTCCAGCAGCCTGGACAGAAACATTCAGTACTTC. The chain links TRBV7-9 to TRBJ2-4; perhaps TRBD1 as D (6 bases). In germline, CDR1 is SEHNR, CDR2 FQNEAQ (reference sequence). This CDR3 is 12 amino acids long.

V usage is TRBV7-2 and J usage is TRBJ2-7; TRBD2 agrees at 8 bases. The CDR3 has 14 amino acids. The ends lost 2 bases at V and 2 bases at J; junction bases unmatched: 2. Looked up from germline, CDR1 is SGHTA and CDR2 is FQGNSA. The CDR3 protein is CASSLRAGAYEQYF. For the CDR3, the DNA is TGTGCCAGCAGCTTAAGAGCGGGGGCCTACGAGCAGTACTTC.

In regard to this clone: The junction does not match germline at one end; this may be a read error. The J gene is TRBJ2-5, the V gene TRBV5-6, with 8 bases matching TRBD2. With the DNA end fitting TRBJ2-7 better, the J assignment may be wrong. The CDR3 is 19 amino acids. Germline V lookup: CDR1 SGHDT, CDR2 YYEEEE. The CDR3 spells CACSPPGTLAGPISYEQYF. In DNA, the CDR3 is TGTGCCTGCAGCCCGCCGGGGACATTAGCGGGGCCGATATCTTACGAGCAGTACTTC.

This clone occurred a few times. At one end, the junction sequence differs from germline, possibly due to a read error. The chain has TRBV7-9 and TRBJ1-1; D not resolved. Germline V gene data show CDR1 as SEHNR and CDR2 as FQNEAQ (reference sequence). This CDR3 has 12 residues. As DNA, the CDR3 is TGTTCCAGCAGCTTAGTTGCCAGTGAAGCTTTCTTT. Encoded protein: CSSSLVASEAFF.

J is TRBJ1-2 and V is TRBV7-2; D call uncertain. V lost 1 base to trimming and J lost 7 bases, with 10 bases between them. CDR3 length equals 13 residues. Germline CDR1 and CDR2: SGHTA and FQGNSA. DNA of the CDR3: TGTGCCAGCAGCTTAGTGGTCCGGGGTGGCTACACCTTC. Its protein is CASSLVVRGGYTF.

The chain recombines TRBV6-1 with TRBJ1-1; D is perhaps TRBD1 (5 bases). The V end was cut by 4 bases, the J end by 4 bases, with 16 bases between. The CDR3 is 15 residues long. Germline V CDR1 and CDR2: MNHNS, SASEGT. CDR3 amino acids: CASSGLAGVSTEAFF. The CDR3 region has the DNA TGTGCCAGCAGTGGCCTAGCGGGGGTCAGCACTGAAGCTTTCTTT.

The chain joins TRBV10-3 to TRBJ1-5; 8 positions match TRBD1. The CDR3 has 16 amino acids. Trimming took 10 bases from V and 4 from J; bases not matched to a gene: 15. Per the germline V gene, CDR1 is ENHRY and CDR2 is SYGVKD. The CDR3 here is CATQNFDRGANQPQHF. DNA for the CDR3: TGTGCCACCCAGAACTTTGACAGGGGAGCTAATCAGCCCCAGCATTTT.

V and J are TRBV9 and TRBJ2-1, with TRBD1 matching 7 bases. The length of the CDR3 is 15 residues. Per germline, CDR1 SGDLS and CDR2 YYNGEE. V shed 3 bases, J shed 1 base, and the junction held 4 bases outside the gene matches. The CDR3 here is CASSEKGASYNEQFF. Written as DNA, the CDR3 is TGTGCCAGCAGCGAAAAGGGGGCGTCCTACAATGAGCAGTTCTTC.

This sequence joins TRBV4-3 and TRBJ2-2; tentative D call: TRBD2 (5 bases). The CDR3 loop spans 16 amino acids. Germline V gene data show CDR1 as LGHNA and CDR2 as YSLEER. The V and J ends lost 0 bases and 5 bases respectively, with 13 bases between them. CDR3 region: CASSQDRYSGTGELFF. The CDR3 DNA sequence: TGCGCCAGCAGCCAAGATAGGTACAGCGGTACCGGGGAGCTGTTTTTT.

This clone was seen a single time. The V and J genes are TRBV10-3 and TRBJ1-2; possible D gene TRBD1, 6 bases. CDR1 and CDR2 from the germline V gene are ENHRY and SYGVKD. Trimming removed 10 bases from V and 8 bases from J, with 11 bases in between. This CDR3 has 10 amino acids. CDR3 protein: CATGQTGYTF. The DNA for the CDR3 is TGTGCCACAGGACAGACGGGCTACACCTTC.

The V gene is TRBV6-5, the J gene TRBJ1-5; maybe TRBD1 (5 bases). V was cut by 5 bases and J by 7 bases, with 18 bases left in between. Per the germline V gene, CDR1 is MNHEY and CDR2 is SVGAGI. The CDR3 is made up of 15 amino acids. CDR3 loop: CASSTTGKAGQPQHF. Here the CDR3 DNA reads TGTGCCAGCAGTACCACAGGAAAAGCCGGGCAGCCCCAGCATTTT.

The chain recombines TRBV15 with TRBJ1-6, with D possibly being TRBD1 (6 bases). Trimming stripped 1 base from V and 6 bases from J, with 13 bases between. In germline, CDR1 is LNHNV, CDR2 YYDKDF (reference sequence). The CDR3 spans 16 residues. The CDR3 DNA is TGTGCCACCAGCAGAGGATGGCAGGGGAGTAATTCACCCCTCCACTTT. Translated: CATSRGWQGSNSPLHF. Complete variable domain (other parts from reference TRBV15 and TRBJ1-6): DAMVIQNPRYQVTQFGKPVTLSCSQTLNHNVMYWYQQKSSQAPKLLFHYYDKDFNNEADTPDNFQSRRPNTSFCFLDIRSPGLGDTAMYLCATSRGWQGSNSPLHFGNGTRLTVT.

The rearrangement uses TRBV7-2 and TRBJ1-1; TRBD1 is a possible D gene (6 bases). V lost 5 bases and J lost 4, with 14 bases in between. Germline CDR1 and CDR2: SGHTA and FQGNSA. This CDR3 comprises 14 residues. This CDR3 is CASSLGGLGTEAFF. CDR3 in DNA: TGTGCCAGCAGCCTAGGGGGGCTGGGCACTGAAGCTTTCTTT.

The V call is TRBV6-5, the J call TRBJ2-5; possibly TRBD1 for D (5 bases). The germline CDR1 and CDR2 sequences are MNHEY and SVGAGI. V was shortened by 5 bases and J by 5 bases, with 15 bases between the two germline ends. The CDR3 runs 14 residues. CDR3: CASSATDTRETQYF. DNA for the CDR3: TGTGCCAGCAGTGCGACAGATACGAGGGAGACCCAGTACTTC.